These 21 T cell receptor beta chains were sequenced from one sample in a study of CD8 T cells in Susac syndrome. The RNA, about 0.5 to 1 ug, was put through reverse transcription using random hexamers. TCRdb processed the immunoSEQ multiplex PCR reads anew with MiXCR; each CDR3 protein has one entry. Counted here are under 80,000 distinct CDR3 sequences, about 93% occurring once; the ten biggest clones make up 0.5% to 0.65%. The sequenced sample consisted of CD4+ T cells from PBMCs. Source of these receptors: a human donor with Susac syndrome.

V and J are TRBV20-1 and TRBJ2-1; no reliable D call. In germline, CDR1 is DFQATT, CDR2 SNEGSKA (reference sequence). The CDR3 consists of 11 residues. The V end lost 2 bases, the J end lost 14 bases, and 13 bases lay between the germline ends. The chain's CDR3 is CSARPQDLEFF. CDR3 in DNA: TGCAGTGCTAGACCGCAGGATTTGGAGTTCTTC.

The gene calls are TRBV18 and TRBJ2-1; D perhaps matches TRBD1 (5 bases). The V gene's germline CDR1 is KGHSH and CDR2 LQKENI. This CDR3 has 13 amino acids. V gave up 8 bases and J gave up 7 bases, with 15 bases separating them. The CDR3 loop reads CASQGRVENEQFF. The DNA of the CDR3 is TGTGCCAGCCAGGGTAGGGTGGAAAATGAGCAGTTCTTC. Complete variable domain (other parts from reference TRBV18 and TRBJ2-1): NAGVMQNPRHLVRRRGQEARLRCSPMKGHSHVYWYRQLPEEGLKFMVYLQKENIIDESGMPKERFSAEFPKEGPSILRIQQVVRGDSAAYFCASQGRVENEQFFGPGTRLTVL.

The V gene is TRBV2, the J gene TRBJ1-4, with D uncertain. This CDR3 contains 16 residues. Germline CDR1 reads SNHLY; CDR2 reads FYNNEI. Trimming pared 4 bases from V and 0 bases from J, leaving 12 bases between. The CDR3 sequence: CASSVEGKSTNEKLFF. The CDR3 DNA reads as TGTGCCAGCAGTGTAGAGGGTAAATCAACTAATGAAAAACTGTTTTTT.

The CDR3 sequence is CASSPSPARAKNIQYF. The CDR3 DNA follows: TGTGCCAGCAGTCCAAGCCCGGCCCGGGCCAAAAACATTCAGTACTTC. The chain recombines TRBV28 with TRBJ2-4; D not certain. V was clipped by 5 bases and J by 1 base, with 15 bases between them. The CDR3 is 16 residues long. The germline gives CDR1 MDHEN, CDR2 SYDVKM. Variable domain in full (rest from reference TRBV28 and TRBJ2-4): DVKVTQSSRYLVKRTGEKVFLECVQDMDHENMFWYRQDPGLGLRLIYFSYDVKMKEKGDIPEGYSVSREKKERFSLILESASTNQTSMYLCASSPSPARAKNIQYFGAGTRLSVL.

The chain has TRBV12-5 and TRBJ2-1; 9 bases agree with TRBD1. V trimming: 0 bases; J trimming: 6 bases; junction bases outside the gene matches: 9. The CDR3 runs 17 residues. The V gene's germline CDR1 is LGHNT and CDR2 FRNRAP. This CDR3 reads CASGLVRTGALGNEQFF. CDR3 DNA: TGTGCTAGTGGTTTGGTTCGGACAGGGGCCCTTGGCAATGAGCAGTTCTTC.

This chain joins TRBV7-2 and TRBJ2-7; TRBD1 matches 7 bases. Germline V gives CDR1 SGHTA, CDR2 FQGNSA. CDR3 size: 15 residues. The V and J ends lost 4 bases and 7 bases, in that order; junction bases with no gene match: 13. The CDR3 nucleotides read TGTGCCAGCAGCTCCACGACGATGACAGGGCGGGAGCAGTACTTC. Translation gives CASSSTTMTGREQYF.

The gene calls are TRBV7-2 and TRBJ2-5; 13 bases are a match to TRBD2. Germline lookup yields CDR1 SGHTA and CDR2 FQGNSA. The CDR3 is 15 amino acids. The V segment lost 3 bases and the J segment 4 bases; nucleotides outside the gene matches: 2. CDR3 residues: CASSFRTSGGETQYF. CDR3 coding DNA: TGTGCCAGCAGCTTTAGGACTAGCGGGGGAGAGACCCAGTACTTC.

The sample holds one count of this clonotype. This chain joins TRBV2 and TRBJ2-2; D is tentatively TRBD1 or TRBD2 (5 bases each). CDR1 and CDR2 (germline): SNHLY, FYNNEI. The CDR3 sequence is 14 residues long. Trimming took off 6 bases at V and 3 bases at J, with 11 bases between the two ends. CDR3 residues: CASRAGRYTGELFF. The CDR3 bases are TGTGCCAGCAGGGCAGGGAGATACACCGGGGAGCTGTTTTTT.

The gene calls are TRBV25-1 and TRBJ2-1, with a weak D call TRBD2 (5 bases). CDR3 length: 15 residues. CDR1 is MGHDK, CDR2 SYGVNS, per germline. Trimming left V 4 bases short and J 4 bases short, with 14 bases between. The CDR3 protein is CASSARSSSYNEQFF. The CDR3 nucleotides read TGTGCCAGCAGTGCCCGGTCTAGCAGTTACAATGAGCAGTTCTTC.

V and J are TRBV5-1 and TRBJ1-1; 9 bases are a match to TRBD1. CDR1 is SGHRS, CDR2 YFSETQ, per germline. V shed 0 bases, J shed 0 bases, and the junction held 6 bases outside the gene matches. This CDR3 comprises 17 residues. CDR3 amino acids: CASSLEDRGTMNTEAFF. The DNA of the CDR3 is TGCGCCAGCAGCTTGGAAGACAGGGGGACGATGAACACTGAAGCTTTCTTT.

This clonotype was seen once. The V call is TRBV7-2, the J call TRBJ2-3; 9 nucleotides match TRBD2. Germline values: CDR1 SGHTA, CDR2 FQGNSA. V lost 2 bases and J lost 0; bases outside the gene matches: 3. The CDR3 is 16 amino acids. The CDR3 DNA reads as TGTGCCAGCAGCTTAACAGCGGGGGGAAGCACAGATACGCAGTATTTT. Translation gives CASSLTAGGSTDTQYF.

J is TRBJ2-7 and V is TRBV5-1, with D hard to call. Germline CDR1 reads SGHRS; CDR2 reads YFSETQ. This CDR3 comprises 15 residues. V lost 0 bases, J lost 0 bases, and 10 bases lay in between. CDR3 sequence (DNA): TGCGCCAGCAGCTTGGGGCCGGAGCACTCCTACGAGCAGTACTTC. Protein sequence: CASSLGPEHSYEQYF.

The count of this clonotype is one. The chain has TRBV12-3 or TRBV12-4 and TRBJ2-7; 7 positions agree with TRBD1. The CDR3 is 15 amino acids. Trimming removed 6 bases from V and 3 bases from J; junction bases left unmatched: 11. CDR3 DNA sequence: TGTGCCAGCAGCTTCAGCACAGGGGTGGGCTACGAGCAGTACTTC. Amino acids: CASSFSTGVGYEQYF.

The chain uses TRBV6-1 and TRBJ1-5; no definite D call. This CDR3 has 11 amino acids. Germline V gene sequence: CDR1 MNHNS, CDR2 SASEGT. V was trimmed by 1 base and J by 9 bases, leaving 4 bases between them. The CDR3 DNA sequence: TGTGCCAGCAGTGAAGGTGCGCCCCAGCATTTT. This sequence encodes CASSEGAPQHF.

The chain carries TRBV7-9 and TRBJ2-5, with TRBD2 identical over 9 bases. V lost 4 bases to trimming and J lost 1 base; unmatched junction nucleotides: 4. CDR1 is SEHNR, CDR2 FQNEAQ, per germline (reference sequence). The CDR3 is made up of 15 amino acids. The CDR3 DNA reads as TGTGCCAGCAGCTCTCCAGCGGGGGGCCAAGAGACCCAGTACTTC. The encoded protein is CASSSPAGGQETQYF.

The rearrangement uses TRBV29-1 and TRBJ1-1; D gene uncertain. Per the germline V gene, CDR1 is SQVTM and CDR2 is ANQGSEA. Trimming removed 1 base from V and 1 base from J, with 7 bases in between. The CDR3 spans 13 residues. The CDR3 coding sequence is TGCAGCGTTGAAGGGTACGGGAACACTGAAGCTTTCTTT. Translation: CSVEGYGNTEAFF. The full variable domain, completed using reference TRBV29-1 and TRBJ1-1, is SAVISQKPSRDICQRGTSLTIQCQVDSQVTMMFWYRQQPGQSLTLIATANQGSEATYESGFVIDKFPISRPNLTFSTLTVSNMSPEDSSIYLCSVEGYGNTEAFFGQGTRLTVV.

V and J are TRBV4-2 and TRBJ2-5, with D perhaps matching TRBD1 or TRBD2 (7 bases each). CDR3 length: 14 residues. Germline V lookup: CDR1 LGHNA, CDR2 YNFKEQ. V was shortened by 3 bases and J by 5 bases, with 13 bases between the two germline ends. CDR3 region: CASSQIRGGETQYF. The CDR3 DNA sequence: TGTGCCAGCAGCCAGATCAGGGGGGGGGAGACCCAGTACTTC.

In DNA form, the CDR3 reads TGTGCCATCAATCCTGATAGCGCAGATGAGCAGTTCTTC. Translation gives CAINPDSADEQFF. The rearrangement joins TRBV10-3 to TRBJ2-1; the D gene is possibly TRBD2 (5 bases). V dropped 7 bases and J dropped 8 bases, with 15 bases sitting between them. The germline V gene encodes CDR1 ENHRY and CDR2 SYGVKD. The CDR3 is 13 amino acids.

The chain joins TRBV28 to TRBJ2-3; TRBD1 agrees at 8 bases. V was pared by 6 bases and J by 5 bases, with 10 bases of the junction left unmatched. Germline-derived CDR1 and CDR2 are MDHEN and SYDVKM. This CDR3 is built from 15 residues. The CDR3 sequence: CASSPTGVMVDTQYF. CDR3 DNA: TGTGCCAGCAGCCCGACAGGGGTTATGGTAGATACGCAGTATTTT.

V is TRBV19 and J is TRBJ2-7, with TRBD1 as a possible D gene (6 bases). Trimming shortened V by 6 bases and J by 2 bases, and 11 bases separated the two germline ends. CDR3 length: 13 amino acids. Germline lookup yields CDR1 LNHDA and CDR2 SQIVND (reference sequence). Here the CDR3 DNA reads TGTGCCAGTAGCCCGGGACACACCTACGAGCAGTACTTC. This codes for CASSPGHTYEQYF. Based on the CDR3 plus reference TRBV19 and TRBJ2-7, the full variable domain is DGGITQSPKYLFRKEGQNVTLSCEQNLNHDAMYWYRQDPGQGLRLIYYSQIVNDFQKGDIAEGYSVSREKKESFPLTVTSAQKNPTAFYLCASSPGHTYEQYFGPGTRLTVT.

This sequence joins TRBV2 and TRBJ2-1, with D possibly matching TRBD1 (6 bases). V was trimmed by 8 bases and J by 4 bases, leaving 12 bases between them. The CDR3 runs 13 residues. Germline lookup yields CDR1 SNHLY and CDR2 FYNNEI. As DNA, the CDR3 is TGTGCCAGCGGGGACACCCGGTACAATGAGCAGTTCTTC. It translates to CASGDTRYNEQFF.